A single sample is the source of the 11 T cell receptor beta chains below, sequenced in a study of blood T cells in healthy people across ages. Next came a second PCR, run for about 7 to 12 cycles, which used a sample-barcoded 5' primer along with a J-beta primer mix. TCRdb reprocessed the 5' RACE reads with MiXCR, giving one entry per CDR3 protein. The data contain hundreds of thousands of distinct CDR3 sequences, under 25% of them seen just once; the ten biggest clones take up approximately 3.7%. The sequenced sample consisted of blood. The receptors come from a man in his 70s in good health.

This clonotype was counted many times. The J gene is TRBJ2-4, the V gene TRBV7-8; TRBD1 matches at 10 bases. The germline CDR1 and CDR2 sequences are SGHVS and FQNEAQ. The CDR3 consists of 17 residues. J gave up 0 bases and V 2 bases, and 4 bases lay outside the gene matches. The CDR3 DNA reads TGTGCCAGCAGCTTAAACGACAGGGGGCTAGCCAAAAACATTCAGTACTTC. It is translated as CASSLNDRGLAKNIQYF.

The chain is built from TRBV12-5 and TRBJ2-4; 10 bases match TRBD2. V shed 5 bases and J 1 base; nucleotides not matched to a gene: 11. There are 18 residues in the CDR3. Germline V lookup: CDR1 LGHNT, CDR2 FRNRAP. The CDR3 DNA sequence: TGTGCTAGTGGTCAGTTCGCTAGCGGGAGATCGGCCAAAAACATTCAGTACTTC. Residues: CASGQFASGRSAKNIQYF.

This chain links TRBV20-1 with TRBJ2-3, with a weak D call TRBD2 (6 bases). Germline values: CDR1 DFQATT, CDR2 SNEGSKA (reference sequence). This CDR3 has 13 residues. V dropped 5 bases and J dropped 3 bases, with 12 bases sitting between them. CDR3 bases: TGCAGTGCTCCTGAGACTAGTACAGATACGCAGTATTTT. This sequence encodes CSAPETSTDTQYF.

The gene calls are TRBV5-1 and TRBJ2-5; 7 bases map to TRBD2. Germline values: CDR1 SGHRS, CDR2 YFSETQ. V shed 7 bases, J shed 5 bases, and the junction held 17 bases outside the gene matches. The CDR3 extends over 16 amino acids. The CDR3 sequence is CASGLNPAGERETQYF. CDR3 coding DNA: TGCGCCAGCGGACTAAATCCGGCGGGAGAAAGGGAGACCCAGTACTTC.

This clonotype was counted a few times. Here the CDR3 reads CASSQAIAGGADTQYF. CDR3 bases: TGTGCCAGCAGCCAAGCTATAGCGGGGGGTGCAGATACGCAGTATTTT. The chain is built from TRBV3-1 and TRBJ2-3; 10 nucleotides align to TRBD2. CDR1 is LGHDT and CDR2 is YNNKEL in the germline V gene (reference sequence). The CDR3 covers 16 residues. J lost 4 bases, V lost 1 base, and 5 bases had no gene match.

The J gene is TRBJ2-3, the V gene TRBV2, with D maybe TRBD2 (5 bases). The germline V gene encodes CDR1 SNHLY and CDR2 FYNNEI. V lost 4 bases to trimming and J lost 5 bases, with 10 bases between them. There are 13 residues in the CDR3. CDR3 coding DNA: TGTGCCAGCAGTGTGGACTCCGAAGATACGCAGTATTTT. Protein product: CASSVDSEDTQYF.

At least ten counts were recorded for this clonotype. This chain uses TRBV6-5 with TRBJ2-7; D remains ambiguous. CDR1 and CDR2 from the germline V gene are MNHEY and SVGAGI. The CDR3 is 17 residues long. Trimming took off 5 bases at V and 0 bases at J, with 20 bases between the two ends. The CDR3 DNA sequence: TGTGCCAGCAGTCTACCCTCCATCTCCTTCAGCTCCTACGAGCAGTACTTC. This translates into CASSLPSISFSSYEQYF.

The chain combines TRBV11-2 with TRBJ2-6; unclear D gene. The CDR3 runs 15 residues. Germline loops: CDR1 SGHAT, CDR2 FQNNGV. Trimming took off 4 bases at V and 2 bases at J, with 9 bases between the two ends. The CDR3 DNA reads TGTGCCAGCAGCTCCGATATGACTGGGGCCAACGTCCTGACTTTC. Encoded protein: CASSSDMTGANVLTF.

This clonotype was recorded at least ten times. The chain combines TRBV28 with TRBJ2-1; 9 bases are a match to TRBD1. With V trimmed by 5 bases and J by 6 bases, 5 bases remained unmatched. This CDR3 comprises 14 residues. CDR1 and CDR2 from the germline V gene are MDHEN and SYDVKM. As DNA, the CDR3 is TGTGCCAGCAGTCCACCGGACAGGGGCAATGAGCAGTTCTTC. It codes for CASSPPDRGNEQFF.

The gene calls are TRBV6-2 or TRBV6-3 and TRBJ2-1, with 7 bases fitting TRBD2. Germline CDR1 and CDR2: MNHEY and SVGEGT. J was trimmed by 10 bases and V by 5 bases; bases with no gene match: 5. The CDR3 length is 12 residues. CDR3 DNA sequence: TGTGCCAGCAGTACCAACGGGGGGGAGCAGTTCTTC. Amino acid sequence: CASSTNGGEQFF.

This clonotype turned up a few times. The chain carries TRBV10-3 and TRBJ2-3; D remains unclear. The germline V gene has CDR1 ENHRY and CDR2 SYGVKD. There are 12 residues in the CDR3. Trimming cost V 6 bases and J 6 bases, with 10 bases left between them. CDR3 sequence reads: CAISRPADTQYF. The CDR3 nucleotides read TGTGCCATCAGCAGACCCGCGGATACGCAGTATTTT.